Presented here are 20 T cell receptor beta chains from one specimen sequenced in a study of blood T cell repertoires in COVID-19. The protocol was immunoSEQ multiplex PCR, while the TCRdb copy is restricted to in-frame clones and leaves out a portion. Seen here are nearly 200,000 clones, roughly 84% observed once, and the top ten hold about 20%. What was sequenced was peripheral blood. The receptors were sampled from a human donor in a cohort sampled during active COVID-19.

The V and J genes are TRBV5-6 and TRBJ1-1; the D gene is possibly TRBD1 (6 bases). Germline CDR1 and CDR2: SGHDT and YYEEEE. Trimming removed 4 bases at V and 5 bases at J, with 18 bases between. CDR3 length equals 15 residues. The CDR3 sequence: CASSLPGGLGTEAFF. For the CDR3, the DNA is TGTGCCAGCAGCCTTCCGGGGGGGCTGGGGACTGAAGCTTTCTTT.

This sequence joins TRBV24-1 and TRBJ2-3; TRBD1 matches 9 bases. This CDR3 comprises 14 residues. V trimming: 10 bases; J trimming: 1 base; junction bases outside the gene matches: 5. CDR1 and CDR2 (germline): KGHDR, SFDVKD. CDR3 in amino acids: CATSDRGGTDTQYF. CDR3 in DNA: TGTGCCACGTCGGACAGGGGCGGCACAGATACGCAGTATTTT.

The rearrangement uses TRBV9 and TRBJ1-3; no definite D call. Germline CDR1 and CDR2: SGDLS and YYNGEE. CDR3 length: 14 residues. V lost 0 bases, J lost 0 bases, and 4 bases lay in between. CDR3 in DNA: TGTGCCAGCAGCGTAGCCAGCTCTGGAAACACCATATATTTT. It translates to CASSVASSGNTIYF.

The V gene is TRBV5-8, the J gene TRBJ2-5, with D unclear. In germline, CDR1 is SGHTS, CDR2 YDEGEE. V was cut by 4 bases and J by 7 bases, with 8 bases left in between. The CDR3 contains 11 residues. The CDR3 DNA follows: TGTGCCAGCAGCACCCCCGGGACCCAGTACTTC. Translating it yields CASSTPGTQYF.

The chain couples TRBV18 to TRBJ1-1; weak D call: TRBD1 (5 bases). The CDR3 has 15 amino acids. Germline V gives CDR1 KGHSH, CDR2 LQKENI. V lost 2 bases and J 1 base, leaving 11 bases between the germline ends. The CDR3, as DNA: TGTGCCAGCTCACCATTTTCGGGGGAGAACACTGAAGCTTTCTTT. It translates to CASSPFSGENTEAFF. Together with reference TRBV18 and TRBJ1-1, the CDR3 gives the full variable domain: NAGVMQNPRHLVRRRGQEARLRCSPMKGHSHVYWYRQLPEEGLKFMVYLQKENIIDESGMPKERFSAEFPKEGPSILRIQQVVRGDSAAYFCASSPFSGENTEAFFGQGTRLTVV.

The chain recombines TRBV18 with TRBJ1-6; D perhaps matches TRBD1 (6 bases). CDR3 length: 15 residues. Germline assignment: CDR1 KGHSH and CDR2 LQKENI. V was pared by 3 bases and J by 9 bases, with 15 bases between. CDR3 amino acids: CASSPDRMTSSPLHF. The CDR3 DNA sequence: TGTGCCAGCTCACCCGACAGGATGACAAGTTCACCCCTCCACTTT.

The chain employs TRBV7-9 and TRBJ2-3, with D perhaps matching TRBD2 (5 bases). From germline, CDR1 is SEHNR and CDR2 FQNEAQ (reference sequence). This CDR3 is built from 13 residues. The V gene lost 1 base and the J gene lost 8 bases, with 10 bases spanning the gap. The CDR3 here is CASSLGLRGTQYF. As DNA, the CDR3 is TGTGCCAGCAGCTTAGGCTTACGGGGTACGCAGTATTTT.

This chain links TRBV18 with TRBJ2-7; a possible D gene is TRBD2 (6 bases). The CDR3 is made up of 14 amino acids. The V and J ends lost 6 bases and 4 bases respectively, with 16 bases between them. Germline V CDR1 and CDR2: KGHSH, LQKENI. The CDR3 region is CASSPGPAGYEQYV. As DNA, the CDR3 is TGTGCCAGCTCTCCGGGTCCAGCGGGTTACGAGCAGTACGTC.

The rearrangement joins TRBV7-2 to TRBJ2-5; D not certain. Germline V gives CDR1 SGHTA, CDR2 FQGNSA. V gave up 2 bases and J gave up 1 base, with 11 bases separating them. CDR3 length: 15 residues. The CDR3 protein is CASSLYRAVQETQYF. Here the CDR3 DNA reads TGTGCCAGCAGCTTATACAGAGCCGTCCAAGAGACCCAGTACTTC.

DNA for the CDR3: TGTGCCAGTAGTATAGGGTCTAGCGGGAGGCCCTACGAGCAGTACTTC. This codes for CASSIGSSGRPYEQYF. The chain has TRBV19 and TRBJ2-7; TRBD2 aligns across 11 bases. The CDR3 runs 16 residues. Germline loops: CDR1 LNHDA, CDR2 SQIVND (reference sequence). V gave up 1 base and J gave up 2 bases; unmatched junction bases: 4.

The V gene is TRBV5-5, the J gene TRBJ1-3; TRBD1 matches at 8 bases. The germline V gene has CDR1 SGHKS and CDR2 YYEKEE (reference sequence). Trimming took 7 bases from V and 7 from J; bases not matched to a gene: 7. The CDR3 sequence is 13 residues long. CDR3 in amino acids: CASAQGASNTIYF. The DNA of the CDR3 is TGTGCCAGCGCGCAGGGGGCGTCGAACACCATATATTTT.

A remark on this clone: Other nucleotide sequences from this sample produce the same CDR3. The rearrangement joins TRBV5-1 to TRBJ2-3; 7 nucleotides agree with TRBD2. With 2 bases clipped from V and 3 bases from J, the junction kept 3 bases outside the gene matches. Per the germline V gene, CDR1 is SGHRS and CDR2 is YFSETQ. The CDR3 runs to 14 residues. CDR3 amino acids: CASSFRAGTDTQYF. The CDR3 region has the DNA TGCGCCAGCAGCTTTAGAGCGGGGACAGATACGCAGTATTTT.

The CDR3 DNA reads TGTGCCAGCAAGGGGCTAGCGGGGCGGGGTGAGCAGTTCTTC. Its translation: CASKGLAGRGEQFF. This chain uses TRBV2 with TRBJ2-1, with 9 bases matching TRBD2. This CDR3 comprises 14 residues. V shed 7 bases, J shed 9 bases, and the junction held 10 bases outside the gene matches. From germline, CDR1 is SNHLY and CDR2 FYNNEI.

This clone was seen only a few times. This chain uses TRBV9 with TRBJ1-6; D gene uncertain. The CDR3 has 14 amino acids. Germline CDR1 is SGDLS and CDR2 is YYNGEE. The V and J ends lost 2 bases and 4 bases respectively, with 7 bases between them. In DNA form, the CDR3 reads TGTGCCAGCAGCGTGCAGGCGTATAATTCACCCCTCCACTTT. Amino acids: CASSVQAYNSPLHF.

In this sample, this clone turned up once. The V call is TRBV12-5, the J call TRBJ2-2; D possibly corresponds to TRBD1 (6 bases). CDR1 and CDR2 (germline): LGHNT, FRNRAP. V was trimmed by 6 bases and J by 7 bases, leaving 18 bases between them. This CDR3 is 15 amino acids long. CDR3 coding DNA: TGTGCTAGTGGATCCAGATCAGGGGTGAACGGGGAGCTGTTTTTT. Its protein product is CASGSRSGVNGELFF. Full variable domain (missing parts from reference TRBV12-5 and TRBJ2-2): DARVTQTPRHKVTEMGQEVTMRCQPILGHNTVFWYRQTMMQGLELLAYFRNRAPLDDSGMPKDRFSAEMPDATLATLKIQPSEPRDSAVYFCASGSRSGVNGELFFGEGSRLTVL.

The V and J genes are TRBV15 and TRBJ2-3, with TRBD2 identical over 9 bases. V lost 9 bases to trimming and J lost 4 bases; unmatched junction nucleotides: 11. Per germline, CDR1 LNHNV and CDR2 YYDKDF (reference sequence). The CDR3 covers 15 residues. The CDR3 bases are TGTGCCACGAAGGATGGGACTAGCTACCCAGATACGCAGTATTTT. This sequence encodes CATKDGTSYPDTQYF.

The chain couples TRBV10-2 to TRBJ1-1; D remains unclear. In germline, CDR1 is WSHSY, CDR2 SAAADI. This CDR3 is built from 13 residues. Trimming stripped 2 bases from V and 7 bases from J, with 11 bases between. The CDR3 sequence: CASSEDGADEAFF. The CDR3 DNA is TGCGCCAGCAGTGAGGATGGTGCAGATGAAGCTTTCTTT.

The chain employs TRBV5-1 and TRBJ2-7; a weak D match, TRBD2 (5 bases). Germline V CDR1 and CDR2: SGHRS, YFSETQ. There are 15 residues in the CDR3. V dropped 0 bases and J dropped 6 bases, with 16 bases sitting between them. CDR3 in amino acids: CASSLGGAEEAEQYF. The CDR3 nucleotides are TGCGCCAGCAGCTTGGGCGGAGCCGAGGAGGCCGAGCAGTACTTC.

The chain couples TRBV25-1 to TRBJ2-5, with TRBD1 matching over 7 bases. Trimming at V came to 4 bases and at J to 5 bases, leaving 7 bases not matched to a gene. The CDR3 length is 14 residues. In germline, CDR1 is MGHDK, CDR2 SYGVNS. The CDR3 sequence: CASSAPGGTETQYF. DNA for the CDR3: TGTGCCAGCAGTGCACCAGGGGGTACGGAGACCCAGTACTTC.

The genes are TRBV9 and TRBJ1-5; possibly TRBD1 for D (5 bases). The CDR3 totals 14 residues. Germline assignment: CDR1 SGDLS and CDR2 YYNGEE. The V end lost 0 bases, the J end lost 6 bases, and 10 bases lay between the germline ends. DNA of the CDR3: TGTGCCAGCAGCGTAGACCAGGGAGGTCAGCCCCAGCATTTT. The encoded protein is CASSVDQGGQPQHF.